This T cell receptor (beta chain) is from a study of shared clonotypes between healthy human individuals. On the study more broadly: In total, the donors were two women and three men aged 18 to 49.

Notes on this clone: Its antigen remains unidentified.

Deep was the level used in running the assay. Assay used: immunoSEQ multiplex PCR; TCRdb lists only in-frame clones, some missing. The sample has approximately 2.4 million clones, roughly 95% seen once. Regarding the study as a whole: Among the subsets, naive ones generally showed larger estimated richness than memory ones. Of the naive CD4 clonotypes, around 4.9% were shared across a few donors.

Sequencing was carried out using naive CD4+ T cells sorted from blood. Described subset: CD45RA+ positively selected. The sequence was obtained from a man in his late teens or twenties in good health.

CDR3 in DNA: TGTGCCTGGAAAAAGGTAGCGGGGGCTCGGGGGCAGTACTTC. The encoded protein is CAWKKVAGARGQYF. The V call is TRBV30, the J call TRBJ2-7, with 9 bases matching TRBD2. Germline-derived CDR1 and CDR2 are GTSNPN and SVGIG (reference sequence). There are 14 residues in the CDR3. The V gene end was trimmed by 4 bases and the J gene end by 9 bases; junction bases not matched to a gene: 13.